These 10 T cell receptor beta chains share one sample of origin, sequenced in a study of T cell responses to AZD1222 COVID-19 vaccine. Sequencing was performed with immunoSEQ multiplex PCR; in TCRdb, only in-frame clones are kept and a portion is missing. The top ten clones hold approximately 5% of a sample with approximately 120,000 clones, roughly nine tenths of them seen once. Sequencing used peripheral blood, obtained on day 0 of AZD1222 vaccination. Every receptor here comes from an adult in good health.

The chain uses TRBV4-2 and TRBJ1-1; D may be TRBD1 (6 bases). CDR1 LGHNA and CDR2 YNFKEQ come from the germline V gene. This CDR3 contains 14 residues. Trimming cost V 5 bases and J 1 base, with 11 bases left between them. CDR3 loop: CASSGTPPNTEAFF. The CDR3 nucleotides are TGTGCCAGCAGCGGGACACCTCCGAACACTGAAGCTTTCTTT.

The sample holds one count of this clone. The rearrangement joins TRBV5-1 to TRBJ2-3, with D unresolved. The germline V gene encodes CDR1 SGHRS and CDR2 YFSETQ. Trimming removed 0 bases from V and 9 bases from J, with 8 bases in between. The CDR3 contains 12 residues. The chain's CDR3 is CASSLETMTQYF. The CDR3 coding sequence is TGCGCCAGCAGCTTGGAAACCATGACGCAGTATTTT.

The chain combines TRBV13 with TRBJ2-5, with TRBD2 matching over 7 bases. The ends lost 7 bases at V and 5 bases at J; junction bases unmatched: 4. Looked up from germline, CDR1 is PRHDT and CDR2 is FYEKMQ (reference sequence). The CDR3 loop spans 12 amino acids. The DNA for the CDR3 is TGTGCCAGCACCGGGGGAGGGGAGACCCAGTACTTC. Its translation: CASTGGGETQYF.

The gene calls are TRBV27 and TRBJ1-6; TRBD1 might be the D (5 bases). In germline, CDR1 is MNHEY, CDR2 SMNVEV (reference sequence). The ends were cut back, 3 bases at V and 7 bases at J, with 10 bases in the middle. The CDR3 runs 14 residues. CDR3 in amino acids: CASSLRRGNSPLHF. The CDR3, as DNA: TGTGCCAGCAGTTTGAGGAGGGGAAATTCACCCCTCCACTTT.

This sequence joins TRBV6-2 or TRBV6-3 and TRBJ1-5, with a tentative D call TRBD1 (6 bases). The CDR3 sequence is 14 residues long. The germline V gene has CDR1 MNHEY and CDR2 SVGEGT. V lost 6 bases to trimming and J lost 6 bases, with 15 bases between them. CDR3 sequence: CASSPPRGGQPQHF. The DNA of the CDR3 is TGTGCCAGCAGCCCGCCTAGGGGGGGTCAGCCCCAGCATTTT.

This clone appeared a few times. The chain uses TRBV3-1 (or the pseudogene TRBV3-2) and TRBJ2-7; no definite D call. The length of the CDR3 is 14 residues. Trimming stripped 0 bases from V and 7 bases from J, with 13 bases between. Germline V lookup: CDR1 LGHDT, CDR2 YNNKEL (reference sequence). The CDR3 DNA reads as TGTGCCAGCAGCCAAGATCACGGAGCCGAAGAGCAGTACTTC. Protein sequence: CASSQDHGAEEQYF.

This clone has just one count. The CDR3 loop is CASSAWDENTEAFF. In DNA, the CDR3 is TGTGCCAGCAGCGCATGGGACGAGAACACTGAAGCTTTCTTT. The chain recombines TRBV7-8 with TRBJ1-1, with a possible D match to TRBD1 (5 bases). Trimming left V 5 bases short and J 1 base short, with 11 bases between. The length of the CDR3 is 14 residues. The germline V gene has CDR1 SGHVS and CDR2 FQNEAQ. The variable domain in full, completed from reference TRBV7-8 and TRBJ1-1, reads GAGVSQSPRYKVAKRGQDVALRCDPISGHVSLFWYQQALGQGPEFLTYFQNEAQLDKSGLPSDRFFAERPEGSVSTLKIQRTQQEDSAVYLCASSAWDENTEAFFGQGTRLTVV.

In DNA form, the CDR3 reads TGTGCCGCCGGGGAAGGGGAACAGCCCCAGCATTTT. Its protein product is CAAGEGEQPQHF. J is TRBJ1-5 and V is TRBV12-3 or TRBV12-4; possible D gene TRBD1, 5 bases. V gave up 11 bases and J gave up 7 bases, with 15 bases separating them. The CDR3 has 12 amino acids.

This CDR3 reads CASSYSSGSYEQYF. In DNA, the CDR3 is TGTGCCAGCAGTTACTCTAGCGGGAGCTACGAGCAGTACTTC. The V and J genes are TRBV6-2 or TRBV6-3 and TRBJ2-7; 9 bases fit TRBD2. CDR1 is MNHEY, CDR2 SVGEGT, per germline. The CDR3 covers 14 residues. With V trimmed by 0 bases and J by 3 bases, 0 bases remained unmatched.

The genes are TRBV5-4 and TRBJ1-1, with 9 bases matching TRBD1. The CDR3 is 14 residues long. V trimming: 2 bases; J trimming: 1 base; junction bases outside the gene matches: 0. Germline assignment: CDR1 SGHNT and CDR2 YYREEE (reference sequence). The CDR3 is CASSLQGANTEAFF. In DNA form, the CDR3 reads TGTGCCAGCAGCTTACAGGGGGCGAACACTGAAGCTTTCTTT.